This T cell receptor beta chain was sequenced during a study of T cells in Graves' hyperthyroidism and ophthalmopathy. On the study more broadly: Any treatment followed the collection of peripheral blood at initial diagnosis.

Stable hyperthyroidism: no ophthalmopathy progression over 18 months of follow-up. Regions amplified from RNA transcripts were the TCR beta CDR3 regions. The HTBI primer set was used in a first-round RT-PCR of the TCR CDR3. TCRdb ran MiXCR on the multiplex PCR reads and lists one entry per CDR3 protein. The data contain roughly 800,000 distinct CDR3 sequences, more than 30% of them singletons. Study-wide results and limits: In validation, the model predicted ophthalmopathy. These predictions came a median approximately 6.5 months before onset.

This clonotype appeared a single time. Its antigen remains unidentified. Material for sequencing was blood. This sequence originates from a man aged 18 to 30 with Graves' hyperthyroidism.

CDR3 loop: CSARDSKRGAVKTQYF. The CDR3 DNA sequence: TGCAGTGCTAGAGATTCGAAGCGGGGGGCCGTAAAGACCCAGTACTTC. This chain joins TRBV20-1 and TRBJ2-5; TRBD2 aligns across 9 bases. J gave up 6 bases and V 0 bases, and 11 bases lay outside the gene matches. CDR3 length: 16 amino acids. Germline loops: CDR1 DFQATT, CDR2 SNEGSKA (reference sequence).